The rows below give T cell receptor beta chains drawn from one sample of a study of response to subunit inactivated influenza vaccine. TCRdb processed the RT-PCR reads anew with MiXCR; each CDR3 protein has one entry. The repertoire holds around 200,000 distinct CDR3 sequences, about 9% seen once, with about 11% in the top ten. Specimen: non-naive T cells sorted from PBMCs, collected on the day of vaccination. The receptors were sampled from a man aged 45-60 years who received an inactivated influenza vaccine. Both conserved end residues are part of each CDR3. The D gene is left open where the match is weak. Size tells how often a clone was seen (once, few, many) or the class of an expanded clone, and some rows leave it out.

j_call clone_size v_call d_call cdr3_nt cdr3_aa
TRBJ2-2 few TRBV11-2 - TGTGCCAGCACCGAGTCAGGGCTAACCGGGGAGCTGTTTTTT CASTESGLTGELFF
TRBJ1-5 few TRBV6-5 - TGTGCCAGCAGTTCTAGGGTCAGGTCTGGGAATCAGCCCCAGCATTTT CASSSRVRSGNQPQHF
TRBJ1-6 many TRBV7-2 - TGTGCCAGCAACGTCAGCGGAGGGAATTCACCCCTCCACTTT CASNVSGGNSPLHF
TRBJ2-3 many TRBV10-3 - TGTGCCGCCGGAGGGGATAACACAGATACGCAGTATTTT CAAGGDNTDTQYF
TRBJ2-1 - TRBV6-5 TRBD1 TGTGCCAGCAGTCACCAGGGGGATTCCTACAATGAGCAGTTCTTC CASSHQGDSYNEQFF
TRBJ1-2 many TRBV11-2 TRBD1 TGTGCCAGCAGCTTCGACAGGGCTAATGGCTACACCTTC CASSFDRANGYTF
TRBJ2-5 - TRBV2 - TGTGCCAGCGCCAGGGCCCAAGAGACCCAGTACTTC CASARAQETQYF
TRBJ2-7 few TRBV7-2 TRBD2 TGTGCCAGCAGCCGGGGGGGGACTAGCGCCTCCTACGAGCAGTACTTC CASSRGGTSASYEQYF
TRBJ2-2 few TRBV9 - TGTGCCAGCAGCGTAGCTACTGGGTACACCGGGGAGCTGTTTTTT CASSVATGYTGELFF
TRBJ2-3 many TRBV29-1 - TGCAGCGTTGAAGATTCCGACACAGATACGCAGTATTTT CSVEDSDTDTQYF
TRBJ2-1 once TRBV3-1 - TGTGCCAGCAGCCCCGAAATGGCGGTTACCCGTAGGAGGACGGTCTTC CASSPEMAVTRRRTVF
TRBJ2-3 few TRBV7-2 TRBD2 TGTGCCAGCAGCTTAGGGGACTACAGCACAGATACGCAGTATTTT CASSLGDYSTDTQYF
TRBJ2-1 many TRBV5-1 TRBD2 TGCGCCAGCAGCGGGGCCCCTACTAGCGGGGGGGCCGTAGCTGAGCAGTTCTTC CASSGAPTSGGAVAEQFF
TRBJ2-4 many TRBV4-2 - TGTGCCAGCAGCCAAGGCGGTTCCAAAAACATTCAGTACTTC CASSQGGSKNIQYF
TRBJ2-2 few TRBV6-1 - TGTGCCAGCAGTGAGGTACCCGGCGGGGAGCTGTTTTTT CASSEVPGGELFF
TRBJ2-7 - TRBV11-2 - TGTGCCAGCAGCCAAAGACTAGATTCCTACGAGCAGTACTTC CASSQRLDSYEQYF
TRBJ2-1 - TRBV20-1 TRBD2 TGCAGTGCTAGAGATAAGCGGGGAAACAATGAGCAGTTCTTC CSARDKRGNNEQFF
TRBJ2-5 few TRBV5-1 - TGCGCCAGCAGCTTGGGATTCAGTGCAGCACAAGAGACCCAGTACTTC CASSLGFSAAQETQYF
TRBJ2-1 - TRBV27 TRBD2 TGTGCCAGCAGTTTAAGGACTAGCGGGAGGGGCGTGTTCTTC CASSLRTSGRGVFF
TRBJ2-1 - TRBV7-9 TRBD2 TGTGCCAGCAGCCAGATCGGGGGGGCCGGTAATGAGCAGTTCTTC CASSQIGGAGNEQFF
TRBJ1-6 - TRBV20-1 - TGCAGTGCTGGTCAGGGCGATTCACCCCTCCACTTT CSAGQGDSPLHF
TRBJ1-2 - TRBV5-1 TRBD1 TGCGCCAGCAGCTCCAATTGGGACAGGGGGCTTATTAACTATGGCTACACCTTC CASSSNWDRGLINYGYTF
TRBJ2-2 - TRBV24-1 TRBD2 TGTGCCTCCAGTGATCAGGGAGGGCCATACACCGGGGAGCTGTTTTTT CASSDQGGPYTGELFF
TRBJ1-5 few TRBV30 - TGTGCCTGGAGTCGGACTGAAAATCAGCCCCAGCATTTT CAWSRTENQPQHF
TRBJ2-3 few TRBV7-2 TRBD2 TGTGCCAGCAATCGACGGGGGGACCACACAGATACGCAGTATTTT CASNRRGDHTDTQYF
TRBJ1-4 many TRBV20-1 - TGCAGTGCTGCCCGACAGGCAACTAATGAAAAACTGTTTTTT CSAARQATNEKLFF
TRBJ1-3 - TRBV2 - TGTGCCAGCAGTGAAGAGGGACTCTCTGGAAACACCATATATTTT CASSEEGLSGNTIYF